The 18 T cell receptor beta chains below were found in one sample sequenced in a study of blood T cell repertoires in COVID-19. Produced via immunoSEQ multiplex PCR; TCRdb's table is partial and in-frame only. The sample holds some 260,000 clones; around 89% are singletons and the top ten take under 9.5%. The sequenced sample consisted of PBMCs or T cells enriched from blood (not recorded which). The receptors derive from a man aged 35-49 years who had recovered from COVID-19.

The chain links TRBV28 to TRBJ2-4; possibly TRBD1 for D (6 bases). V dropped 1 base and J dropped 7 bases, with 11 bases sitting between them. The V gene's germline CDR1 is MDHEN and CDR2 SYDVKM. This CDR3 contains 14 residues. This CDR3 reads CASSLSDSRNIQYF. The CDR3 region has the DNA TGTGCCAGCAGTTTATCGGACAGCCGTAACATTCAGTACTTC.

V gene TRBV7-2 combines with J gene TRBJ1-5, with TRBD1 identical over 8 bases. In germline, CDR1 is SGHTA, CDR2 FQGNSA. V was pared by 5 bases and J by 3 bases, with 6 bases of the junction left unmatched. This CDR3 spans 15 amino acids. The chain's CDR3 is CASSADRGTNQPQHF. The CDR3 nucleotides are TGTGCCAGCAGCGCCGACAGGGGAACCAATCAGCCCCAGCATTTT.

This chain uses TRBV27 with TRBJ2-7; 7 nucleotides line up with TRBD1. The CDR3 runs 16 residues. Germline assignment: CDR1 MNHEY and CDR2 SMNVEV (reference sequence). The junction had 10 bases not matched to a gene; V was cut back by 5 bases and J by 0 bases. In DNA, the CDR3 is TGTGCCAGCAGTCCTCCCGCCCGGGACAGCTCCTACGAGCAGTACTTC. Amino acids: CASSPPARDSSYEQYF.

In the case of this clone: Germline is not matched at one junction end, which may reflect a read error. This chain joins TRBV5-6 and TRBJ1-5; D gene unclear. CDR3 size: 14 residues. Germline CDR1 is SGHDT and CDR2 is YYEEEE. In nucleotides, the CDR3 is TGTGCCAACAGCTTTGGAGTGTCTCTTCAGCCCCAGCATTTT. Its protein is CANSFGVSLQPQHF.

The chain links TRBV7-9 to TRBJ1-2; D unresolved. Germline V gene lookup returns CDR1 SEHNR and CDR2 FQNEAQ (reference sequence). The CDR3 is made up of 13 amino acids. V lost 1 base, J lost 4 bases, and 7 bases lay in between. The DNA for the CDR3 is TGTGCCAGCAGCTTAGTCGGGAGCTATGGCTACACCTTC. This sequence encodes CASSLVGSYGYTF.

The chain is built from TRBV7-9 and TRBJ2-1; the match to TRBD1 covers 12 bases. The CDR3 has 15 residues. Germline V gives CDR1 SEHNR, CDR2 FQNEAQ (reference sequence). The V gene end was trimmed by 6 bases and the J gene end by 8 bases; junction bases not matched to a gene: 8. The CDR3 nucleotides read TGTGCCAGCAGTCCTCCCCGGGACAGGGGGCATGAGCAGTTCTTC. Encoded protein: CASSPPRDRGHEQFF.

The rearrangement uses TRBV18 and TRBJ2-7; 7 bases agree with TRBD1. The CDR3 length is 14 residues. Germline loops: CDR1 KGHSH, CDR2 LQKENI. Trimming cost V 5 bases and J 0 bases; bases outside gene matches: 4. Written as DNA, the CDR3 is TGTGCCAGCTCAACACAGGGGAACTCCTACGAGCAGTACTTC. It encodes CASSTQGNSYEQYF.

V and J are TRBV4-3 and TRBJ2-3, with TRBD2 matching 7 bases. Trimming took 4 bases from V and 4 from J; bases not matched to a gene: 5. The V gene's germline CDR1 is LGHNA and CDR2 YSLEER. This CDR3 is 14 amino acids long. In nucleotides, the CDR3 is TGCGCCAGCAGCCCCGGACTAGGGGCAGATACGCAGTATTTT. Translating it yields CASSPGLGADTQYF.

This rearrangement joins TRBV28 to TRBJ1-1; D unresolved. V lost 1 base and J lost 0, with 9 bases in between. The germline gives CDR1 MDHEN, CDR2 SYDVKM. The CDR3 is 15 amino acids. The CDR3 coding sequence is TGTGCCAGCAGTTTATATAGAGCTTTGAACACTGAAGCTTTCTTT. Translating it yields CASSLYRALNTEAFF.

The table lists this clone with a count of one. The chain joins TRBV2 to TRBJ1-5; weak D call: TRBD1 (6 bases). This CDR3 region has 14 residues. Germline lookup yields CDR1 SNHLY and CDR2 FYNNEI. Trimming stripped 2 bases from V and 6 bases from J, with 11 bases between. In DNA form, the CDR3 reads TGTGCCAGCAGTGAACGGCAGGGGACTCAGCCCCAGCATTTT. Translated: CASSERQGTQPQHF.

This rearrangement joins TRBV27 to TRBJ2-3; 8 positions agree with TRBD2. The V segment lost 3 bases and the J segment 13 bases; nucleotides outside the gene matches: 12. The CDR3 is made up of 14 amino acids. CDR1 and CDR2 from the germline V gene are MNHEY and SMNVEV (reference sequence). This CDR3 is CASSFSGGGRREYF. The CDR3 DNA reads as TGTGCCAGCAGTTTCTCCGGGGGGGGACGCAGGGAGTATTTT.

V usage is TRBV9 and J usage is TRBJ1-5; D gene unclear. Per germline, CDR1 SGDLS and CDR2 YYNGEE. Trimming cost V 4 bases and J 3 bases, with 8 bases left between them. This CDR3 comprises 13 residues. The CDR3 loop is CASSRHFNQPQHF. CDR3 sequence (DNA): TGTGCCAGCAGCCGACACTTCAATCAGCCCCAGCATTTT.

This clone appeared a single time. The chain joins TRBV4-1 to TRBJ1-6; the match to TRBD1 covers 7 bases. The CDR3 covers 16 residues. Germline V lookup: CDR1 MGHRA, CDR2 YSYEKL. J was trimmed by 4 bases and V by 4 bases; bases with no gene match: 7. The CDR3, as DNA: TGCGCCAGCAGCCGACGTGACAGGGATTATAATTCACCCCTCCACTTT. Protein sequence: CASSRRDRDYNSPLHF.

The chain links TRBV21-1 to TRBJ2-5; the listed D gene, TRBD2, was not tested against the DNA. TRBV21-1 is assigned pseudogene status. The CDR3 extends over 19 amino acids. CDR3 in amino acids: CASSNSGLAGGTYQETQYF. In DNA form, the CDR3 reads TGTGCCAGCAGCAACTCGGGACTAGCGGGGGGGACGTACCAAGAGACCCAGTACTTC.

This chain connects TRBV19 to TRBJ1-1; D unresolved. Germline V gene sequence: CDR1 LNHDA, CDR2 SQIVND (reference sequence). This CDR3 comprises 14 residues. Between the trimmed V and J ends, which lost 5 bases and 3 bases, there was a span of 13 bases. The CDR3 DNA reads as TGTGCCAGTAGTCTAACGGGTGGCGACACTGAAGCTTTCTTT. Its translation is CASSLTGGDTEAFF.

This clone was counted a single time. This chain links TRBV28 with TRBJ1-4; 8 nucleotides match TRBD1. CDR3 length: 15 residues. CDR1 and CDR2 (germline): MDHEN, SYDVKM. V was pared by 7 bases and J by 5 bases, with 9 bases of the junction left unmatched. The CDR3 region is CASTPTGDWNEKLFF. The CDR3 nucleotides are TGTGCCAGCACCCCGACAGGGGATTGGAATGAAAAACTGTTTTTT.

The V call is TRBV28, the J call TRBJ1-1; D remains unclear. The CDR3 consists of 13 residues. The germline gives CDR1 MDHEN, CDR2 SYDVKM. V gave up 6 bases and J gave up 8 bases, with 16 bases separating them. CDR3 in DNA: TGTGCCAGCAGGAACAGCCAAACCTCCGAAGCTTTCTTT. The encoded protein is CASRNSQTSEAFF.

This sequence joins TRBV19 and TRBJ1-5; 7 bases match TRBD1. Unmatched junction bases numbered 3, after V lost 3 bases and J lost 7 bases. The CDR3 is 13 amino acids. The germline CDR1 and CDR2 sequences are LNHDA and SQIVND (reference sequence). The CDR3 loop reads CASSIDRAQPQHF. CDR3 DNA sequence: TGTGCCAGTAGTATCGACAGGGCCCAGCCCCAGCATTTT.